This T cell receptor beta chain is drawn from a study of shared clonotypes between healthy human individuals. Of note for this clone: Its antigen is undetermined.

The CDR3 has 12 amino acids. The study's findings and limits: It was the non-shared clonotypes that had lower generation probabilities than clonotypes shared by all four donors.

Produced via immunoSEQ multiplex PCR; TCRdb's table is partial and in-frame only. The table includes some 2,500,000 clones, 80% to 95% detected once. The specimen sequenced was naive CD4+ T cells from PBMCs. Sample subset: CD45RA+ positively selected. The sequence derives from a man younger than 35 in good health. Some clones in this sample may be carry-over from other donors' samples. This chain links TRBV21-1 with TRBJ1-3. TRBV21-1 represents a pseudogene. Here the CDR3 DNA reads TGTGCCAGCAGCAAGCCTGGAAACACCATATATTTT. Protein product: CASSKPGNTIYF.